These T cell receptor beta chains were read from a single sample in a study of cytomegalovirus exposure and HLA in healthy donors. This table comes from immunoSEQ multiplex PCR, and its TCRdb copy is limited to in-frame clones, with some not included. The profile shows about 120,000 clones, 15% to 20% of them singletons. The sample consisted of PBMCs. The receptors stem from a female donor in good health and CMV-seropositive. Both conserved end residues are part of each CDR3. A D gene is named only where the DNA matches it firmly. Size is omitted from some rows. Given values are once, few, many or a class for expanded clones.

d_call,clone_size,v_call,j_call,cdr3_aa,cdr3_nt
.,.,TRBV9,TRBJ1-1,CASSPRQGSWNTEAFF,TGTGCCAGCAGCCCCCGGCAGGGGTCATGGAACACTGAAGCTTTCTTT
.,.,TRBV7-8,TRBJ2-5,CASSLVGRVVQETQYF,TGTGCCAGCAGCTTAGTAGGGCGGGTGGTCCAAGAGACCCAGTACTTC
.,.,TRBV11-2,TRBJ2-3,CASSLGVSTDTQYF,TGTGCCAGCAGCTTAGGTGTAAGCACAGATACGCAGTATTTT
.,.,TRBV4-1,TRBJ2-7,CASSQVLQPNAWEQYF,TGCGCCAGCAGCCAAGTTTTACAACCCAACGCTTGGGAGCAGTACTTC
TRBD1,few,TRBV7-2,TRBJ2-7,CASSRDRVSYEQYF,TGTGCCAGCAGCCGGGACAGGGTCTCCTACGAGCAGTACTTC
.,.,TRBV5-1,TRBJ2-4,CASRRSLAKNIQYF,TGCGCCAGCAGGAGGTCCTTAGCCAAAAACATTCAGTACTTC
.,few,TRBV15,TRBJ2-1,CATKPGRYRIRYNEQFF,TGTGCCACCAAGCCAGGGCGATACAGGATAAGATACAATGAGCAGTTCTTC
.,few,TRBV2,TRBJ1-2,CASSISEGGYTF,TGTGCCAGCAGTATATCGGAGGGTGGCTACACCTTC
.,few,TRBV30,TRBJ1-5,CAWSVSQGDQPQHF,TGTGCCTGGAGTGTATCACAGGGAGATCAGCCCCAGCATTTT
.,few,TRBV4-1,TRBJ2-5,CASSQDRTTSETQYF,TGCGCCAGCAGCCAAGATCGGACCACTAGCGAGACCCAGTACTTC
.,.,TRBV30,TRBJ2-7,CAWSVLASGEQYF,TGTGCCTGGAGTGTACTGGCCTCGGGGGAGCAGTACTTC
TRBD1,few,TRBV7-7,TRBJ2-3,CASSRGDSYTDTQYF,TGTGCTAGCAGCCGTGGGGACAGTTACACAGATACGCAGTATTTT
.,.,TRBV7-8,TRBJ1-5,CASSFGQPAQPQHF,TGTGCCAGCAGCTTCGGACAGCCTGCTCAGCCCCAGCATTTT
.,few,TRBV7-3,TRBJ2-1,CASSLNRDNEQFF,TGTGCCAGCAGTCTAAACAGAGACAATGAGCAGTTCTTC
.,few,TRBV27,TRBJ2-7,CASSLTGSYEQYF,TGTGCCAGCAGTTTGACAGGCTCCTACGAGCAGTACTTC
TRBD2,.,TRBV9,TRBJ2-5,CASSPPFGTSGGRAETQYF,TGTGCCAGCAGCCCTCCCTTCGGGACTAGCGGGGGCCGGGCGGAGACCCAGTACTTC
TRBD2,few,TRBV29-1,TRBJ2-7,CSVGAGVDEQYF,TGCAGCGTTGGAGCGGGAGTTGACGAGCAGTACTTC
.,.,TRBV4-3,TRBJ1-2,CASSQANYGYTF,TGCGCAAGCAGCCAAGCGAACTATGGCTACACCTTC
TRBD1,few,TRBV6-6,TRBJ1-5,CASSSRDRDNQPQHF,TGTGCCAGCAGTTCCCGGGACAGGGACAATCAGCCCCAGCATTTT
.,few,TRBV7-9,TRBJ1-6,CASSLEGGEYSPLHF,TGTGCCAGCAGCTTAGAGGGCGGGGAGTATTCACCCCTCCACTTT
.,.,TRBV19,TRBJ1-5,CASSMRGDQPQHF,TGTGCCAGTAGTATGCGGGGGGATCAGCCCCAGCATTTT
TRBD1,few,TRBV7-2,TRBJ2-7,CASSSPGTGFSEQYF,TGTGCCAGCAGCTCCCCAGGGACAGGGTTCTCCGAGCAGTACTTC
TRBD2,few,TRBV9,TRBJ2-2,CASSNDLAGAWRTGELFF,TGTGCCAGCAGCAACGATCTAGCGGGGGCCTGGAGGACCGGGGAGCTGTTTTTT
TRBD2,.,TRBV10-3,TRBJ2-3,CATQRTSGVLDTQYF,TGTGCCACCCAGCGGACTAGCGGGGTTCTGGATACGCAGTATTTT
.,few,TRBV29-1,TRBJ2-5,CSAPGVGGPGETQYF,TGCAGCGCCCCGGGGGTTGGGGGTCCGGGGGAGACCCAGTACTTC